These 18 T cell receptor beta chains share one sample of origin, sequenced in a study of blood T cell repertoires in COVID-19. Measured with immunoSEQ multiplex PCR; TCRdb has only the in-frame clones, and not every one. The table lists roughly 150,000 clones, 79% of them singletons, with around 8.1% in the top ten. Sequencing used peripheral blood. All receptors come from a woman in her sixties with COVID-19, enrolled during active disease.

This clone appeared once. The chain has TRBV6-5 and TRBJ1-4; TRBD1 is a possible D gene (6 bases). V lost 6 bases to trimming and J lost 0 bases, with 11 bases between them. The CDR3 consists of 15 residues. Per germline, CDR1 MNHEY and CDR2 SVGAGI. As DNA, the CDR3 is TGTGCCAGCAGAGGACAGCCTGCAACTAATGAAAAACTGTTTTTT. Its protein is CASRGQPATNEKLFF.

The V gene is TRBV7-9, the J gene TRBJ1-3; D is possibly TRBD1 (5 bases). This CDR3 spans 14 amino acids. Deletions cut 1 base from V and 4 bases from J, with 8 bases between. Per germline, CDR1 SEHNR and CDR2 FQNEAQ (reference sequence). CDR3 residues: CASSLGQMGNTIYF. Here the CDR3 DNA reads TGTGCCAGCAGCTTAGGACAGATGGGAAACACCATATATTTT.

This clone was detected once. V is TRBV5-1 and J is TRBJ2-1; 9 positions agree with TRBD2. The V gene end was trimmed by 0 bases and the J gene end by 10 bases; junction bases not matched to a gene: 8. The CDR3 is 15 amino acids. Germline CDR1 SGHRS, CDR2 YFSETQ. For the CDR3, the DNA is TGCGCCAGCAGCTTGGAGGGGACTAGCAACGTGGAGCAGTTCTTC. Translating it yields CASSLEGTSNVEQFF.

The chain links TRBV7-2 to TRBJ1-5, with D perhaps TRBD1 (5 bases). CDR1 and CDR2 (germline): SGHTA, FQGNSA. The length of the CDR3 is 14 residues. Trimming left V 4 bases short and J 4 bases short, with 11 bases between. For the CDR3, the DNA is TGTGCCAGCAGCTACCCGGCAGGGAATCAGCCCCAGCATTTT. Its protein product is CASSYPAGNQPQHF.

This clone was picked up a small number of times. The chain couples TRBV10-1 to TRBJ1-6, with D possibly being TRBD1 (6 bases). V was cut by 4 bases and J by 7 bases, with 8 bases left in between. Germline V CDR1 and CDR2: WNHNN, SYGVQD (reference sequence). The CDR3 runs to 13 residues. The CDR3 nucleotides read TGCGCCAGCAGTGGCACAGGGAATTCACCCCTCCACTTT. It yields the protein CASSGTGNSPLHF.

The chain couples TRBV6-4 to TRBJ2-7, with D perhaps TRBD2 (5 bases). CDR3 length: 13 amino acids. Between the trimmed V and J ends, which lost 0 bases and 11 bases, there was a span of 14 bases. Germline V CDR1 and CDR2: MRHNA, SNTAGT. In DNA form, the CDR3 reads TGTGCCAGCAGTGACTCGAGTCGGGGATTCGAGTACGTC. Translation gives CASSDSSRGFEYV.

Comment on this clone: The same CDR3 also results from other DNA sequences found in this sample. This chain joins TRBV9 and TRBJ2-3, with TRBD2 matching 8 bases. Trimming took 2 bases from V and 1 from J; bases not matched to a gene: 3. CDR1 SGDLS and CDR2 YYNGEE come from the germline V gene. The CDR3 sequence is 15 residues long. The DNA for the CDR3 is TGTGCCAGCAGCGTCGGTAGCGGGGGCACAGATACGCAGTATTTT. It is translated as CASSVGSGGTDTQYF. Variable domain in full (rest from reference TRBV9 and TRBJ2-3): DSGVTQTPKHLITATGQRVTLRCSPRSGDLSVYWYQQSLDQGLQFLIQYYNGEERAKGNILERFSAQQFPDLHSELNLSSLELGDSALYFCASSVGSGGTDTQYFGPGTRLTVL.

The chain employs TRBV30 and TRBJ1-6; possibly TRBD1 for D (5 bases). V was trimmed by 4 bases and J by 5 bases, leaving 9 bases between them. This CDR3 is 13 amino acids long. Germline-derived CDR1 and CDR2 are GTSNPN and SVGIG (reference sequence). The CDR3 here is CAWTSTDNSPLHF. In DNA, the CDR3 is TGTGCCTGGACCTCGACAGATAATTCACCCCTCCACTTT.

There are a few counts of this clone. This chain connects TRBV6-5 to TRBJ2-3; D unresolved. There are 13 residues in the CDR3. The V end was cut by 2 bases, the J end by 9 bases, with 12 bases between. The germline gives CDR1 MNHEY, CDR2 SVGAGI. The CDR3 DNA reads TGTGCCAGCAGTTACGCCAGGAAGGCGACGCAGTATTTT. Its protein product is CASSYARKATQYF.

The chain is built from TRBV6-5 and TRBJ2-5; no definite D call. In germline, CDR1 is MNHEY, CDR2 SVGAGI. Trimming removed 4 bases at V and 2 bases at J, with 14 bases between. This CDR3 is built from 15 residues. CDR3 sequence: CASSSTWADQETQYF. The CDR3 coding sequence is TGTGCCAGCAGTTCGACGTGGGCCGATCAAGAGACCCAGTACTTC.

This clone was seen only a few times. CDR3 bases: TGTGCCAGCAGCGACCACAGGGGGGTCGGCTACACCTTC. Translation gives CASSDHRGVGYTF. The rearrangement uses TRBV5-4 and TRBJ1-2; 8 bases fit TRBD1. The V gene end was trimmed by 4 bases and the J gene end by 8 bases; junction bases not matched to a gene: 7. The germline CDR1 and CDR2 sequences are SGHNT and YYREEE (reference sequence). The CDR3 is 13 amino acids.

The chain recombines TRBV2 with TRBJ2-2; D is unresolved. Between the trimmed V and J ends, which lost 7 bases and 2 bases, there was a span of 8 bases. The CDR3 is made up of 13 amino acids. The germline gives CDR1 SNHLY, CDR2 FYNNEI. The CDR3 DNA follows: TGTGCCAGCACCTTCGGTAACACCGGGGAGCTGTTTTTT. It encodes CASTFGNTGELFF.

The CDR3 reads CASNPTATNEKLFF. For the CDR3, the DNA is TGTGCCAGTAATCCGACAGCAACTAATGAAAAACTGTTTTTT. This sequence joins TRBV19 and TRBJ1-4; TRBD1 is a possible D gene (5 bases). The CDR3 runs to 14 residues. Germline CDR1 reads LNHDA; CDR2 reads SQIVND (reference sequence). V dropped 7 bases and J dropped 0 bases, with 9 bases sitting between them.

This chain's CDR3 is CASSERLAGGGAKNIQYF. The CDR3 bases are TGTGCCAGCAGTGAAAGGCTAGCGGGGGGCGGAGCCAAAAACATTCAGTACTTC. The rearrangement uses TRBV6-1 and TRBJ2-4; 11 nucleotides agree with TRBD2. The V gene's germline CDR1 is MNHNS and CDR2 SASEGT. The CDR3 spans 18 residues. V dropped 2 bases and J dropped 0; count of bases not matched to a gene: 6.

The V and J genes are TRBV5-1 and TRBJ2-2; maybe TRBD1 (6 bases). The CDR3 totals 16 residues. Germline V gives CDR1 SGHRS, CDR2 YFSETQ. Trimming took 4 bases from V and 2 from J, leaving 15 bases between them. The CDR3 here is CASSPRTGSNTGELFF. The CDR3 region has the DNA TGCGCCAGCAGCCCCCGTACAGGGTCCAACACCGGGGAGCTGTTTTTT.

The rearrangement links TRBV19 to TRBJ2-3; 14 bases map to TRBD2. J was trimmed by 3 bases and V by 4 bases; bases with no gene match: 15. Looked up from germline, CDR1 is LNHDA and CDR2 is SQIVND (reference sequence). CDR3 length: 20 residues. The CDR3 DNA reads as TGTGCCAGTAGTACCCGCCCGGGACTAGCGGGAGTTCTGAGAACAGATACGCAGTATTTT. Encoded protein: CASSTRPGLAGVLRTDTQYF.

The chain uses TRBV2 and TRBJ2-2, with 11 positions matching TRBD1. V shed 5 bases, J shed 4 bases, and the junction held 3 bases outside the gene matches. The CDR3 is 15 amino acids. Germline V gene data show CDR1 as SNHLY and CDR2 as FYNNEI. The CDR3 region has the DNA TGTGCCAGCAGTTGGACAGGGGGCGCCACCGGGGAGCTGTTTTTT. Translating it yields CASSWTGGATGELFF. Using reference TRBV2 and TRBJ2-2 for the parts outside the CDR3, the full variable domain is EPEVTQTPSHQVTQMGQEVILRCVPISNHLYFYWYRQILGQKVEFLVSFYNNEISEKSEIFDDQFSVERPDGSNFTLKIRSTKLEDSAMYFCASSWTGGATGELFFGEGSRLTVL.

This clone has a single count. The rearrangement uses TRBV25-1 and TRBJ1-1; D remains ambiguous. Deletions cut 7 bases from V and 3 bases from J, with 9 bases between. This CDR3 has 12 amino acids. Germline CDR1 MGHDK, CDR2 SYGVNS. The CDR3 here is CASMRVDTEAFF. For the CDR3, the DNA is TGTGCCAGCATGAGGGTCGACACTGAAGCTTTCTTT.